This entry features one T cell receptor beta chain sequence. This CDR3 is 16 amino acids long. Germline V gene lookup returns CDR1 SEHNR and CDR2 FQNEAQ (reference sequence). The V segment lost 0 bases and the J segment 2 bases; nucleotides outside the gene matches: 6. Patients in Seattle were enrolled during active infection, then followed longitudinally. Produced via immunoSEQ multiplex PCR; TCRdb's table is partial and in-frame only. The sample has more than 200,000 clones; more than 70% are singletons. These data originate in a study of blood T cell repertoires in COVID-19. The overall study: Donors in the United States, Italy and Spain gave samples during acute or convalescent COVID-19. Nucleic acid was either cDNA or gDNA, and it came from T cells, B-cell-depleted T cells, or PBMCs.

The sequenced material came from peripheral blood. V and J are TRBV7-9 and TRBJ1-1, with 7 positions matching TRBD1. The sequence was collected from a woman younger than 45 with COVID-19, enrolled during active disease. The CDR3 DNA reads as TGTGCCAGCAGCTTAGCGCCAGGGGGACTCAACACTGAAGCTTTCTTT. It translates to CASSLAPGGLNTEAFF.